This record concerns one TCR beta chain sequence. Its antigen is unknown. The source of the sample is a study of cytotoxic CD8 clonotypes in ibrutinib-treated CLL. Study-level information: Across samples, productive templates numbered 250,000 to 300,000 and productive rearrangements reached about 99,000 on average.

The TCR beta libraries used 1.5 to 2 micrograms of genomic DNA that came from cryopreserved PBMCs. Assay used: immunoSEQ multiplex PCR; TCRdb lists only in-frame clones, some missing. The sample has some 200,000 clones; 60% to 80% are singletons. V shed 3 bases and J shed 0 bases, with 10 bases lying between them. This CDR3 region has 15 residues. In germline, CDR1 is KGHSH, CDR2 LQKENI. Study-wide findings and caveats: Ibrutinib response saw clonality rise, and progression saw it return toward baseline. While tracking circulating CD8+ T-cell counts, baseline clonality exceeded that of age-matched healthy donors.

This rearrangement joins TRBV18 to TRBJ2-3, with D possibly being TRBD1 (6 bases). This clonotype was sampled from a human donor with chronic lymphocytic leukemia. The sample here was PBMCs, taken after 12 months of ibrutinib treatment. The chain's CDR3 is CASSPLDRSTDTQYF. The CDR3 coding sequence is TGTGCCAGCTCACCCTTGGACAGAAGCACAGATACGCAGTATTTT.